This T cell receptor beta chain was obtained from a study of CD4 T cells in relation to SARS-CoV-2 and coronaviruses. In regard to this clone: Its antigen is not known.

Generated by immunoSEQ multiplex PCR, the TCRdb table keeps only in-frame clones and is missing some. The sample includes tens of thousands of clones, over 65% of them seen just once. The clonotype was recovered from an adult with COVID-19. Material: memory CD4+ T cells from PBMCs, cultured in vitro.

The CDR3 DNA is TGTGCCAGCAGGCGGGGACACTCGGATACGCAGTATTTT. This encodes CASRRGHSDTQYF. The V gene is TRBV6-5, the J gene TRBJ2-3; D possibly uses TRBD1 or TRBD2 (6 bases each). Per the germline V gene, CDR1 is MNHEY and CDR2 is SVGAGI. CDR3 length: 13 amino acids. V was shortened by 6 bases and J by 6 bases, with 13 bases between the two germline ends.